These 14 T cell receptor beta chains came from one sample sequenced in a study of T cells in Graves' hyperthyroidism and ophthalmopathy. RNA transcripts were the template for amplifying TCR beta CDR3 regions. RT-PCR in the first round (using the HTBI primer set) targeted the TCR CDR3. TCRdb fed the multiplex PCR reads into MiXCR, producing one record per CDR3 protein. The repertoire holds 300,000 or so distinct CDR3 sequences, with about a sixth as singletons. The sequencing sample was made of blood. These receptors came from a woman in her sixties with Graves' ophthalmopathy.

The V call is TRBV13, the J call TRBJ1-4; 12 nucleotides agree with TRBD1. Germline values: CDR1 PRHDT, CDR2 FYEKMQ (reference sequence). This CDR3 is built from 17 residues. Unmatched junction bases numbered 8, after V lost 6 bases and J lost 3 bases. This chain's CDR3 is CASRATGTGGSNEKLFF. The CDR3 nucleotides are TGTGCCAGCAGGGCGACCGGGACAGGGGGCTCTAATGAAAAACTGTTTTTT.

Many counts were recorded for this clonotype. The V gene is TRBV5-1, the J gene TRBJ1-1, with unresolved D. The CDR3 loop spans 13 amino acids. Germline loops: CDR1 SGHRS, CDR2 YFSETQ. Trimming removed 2 bases from V and 4 bases from J, with 9 bases in between. CDR3 residues: CASSFEGSTEAFF. The CDR3 DNA reads TGCGCCAGCAGCTTCGAGGGAAGCACTGAAGCTTTCTTT.

This clonotype was recorded at least ten times. The chain's CDR3 is CASSGGRSTEAFF. As DNA, the CDR3 is TGTGCCAGCAGTGGGGGTAGGTCCACTGAAGCTTTCTTT. The chain links TRBV2 to TRBJ1-1, with D unclear. Germline V CDR1 and CDR2: SNHLY, FYNNEI. The CDR3 is 13 amino acids. Between the trimmed V and J ends, which lost 4 bases and 4 bases, there was a span of 10 bases. Full variable domain (missing parts from reference TRBV2 and TRBJ1-1): EPEVTQTPSHQVTQMGQEVILRCVPISNHLYFYWYRQILGQKVEFLVSFYNNEISEKSEIFDDQFSVERPDGSNFTLKIRSTKLEDSAMYFCASSGGRSTEAFFGQGTRLTVV.

This clonotype was seen at least ten times. This sequence joins TRBV28 and TRBJ2-7, with 7 bases identical to TRBD2. Germline V gene lookup returns CDR1 MDHEN and CDR2 SYDVKM. This CDR3 has 16 residues. Trimming at V came to 3 bases and at J to 4 bases, leaving 12 bases not matched to a gene. CDR3 DNA sequence: TGTGCCAGCAGTTTTGGAGGGCCTAGCGGTTTATACGAGCAGTACTTC. It encodes CASSFGGPSGLYEQYF.

This clonotype has a count of ten or more. This chain links TRBV7-2 with TRBJ2-5; perhaps TRBD1 as D (5 bases). Trimming removed 5 bases at V and 5 bases at J, with 15 bases between. Germline values: CDR1 SGHTA, CDR2 FQGNSA. This CDR3 is built from 14 residues. In DNA form, the CDR3 reads TGTGCCAGCAGCCAGACGTCAGGGATCGAGACCCAGTACTTC. It translates to CASSQTSGIETQYF.

CDR3 loop: CASSQDSAGGIGTGELFF. The CDR3, as DNA: TGCGCCAGCAGCCAAGATTCGGCAGGGGGAATAGGAACCGGGGAGCTGTTTTTT. This sequence joins TRBV4-1 and TRBJ2-2; TRBD1 agrees at 7 bases. After removal of 0 bases from V and 5 bases from J, the junction contained 12 bases not matched to a gene. The CDR3 is made up of 18 amino acids. Germline V lookup: CDR1 MGHRA, CDR2 YSYEKL.

As to this clonotype: Just one base apart from a much larger clone, this may be a read error. The CDR3 nucleotides are TGCAGTGCTAGGAACTGGGGTGGGGGGCTGAACACTGAAGCTTTCTTT. This translates into CSARNWGGGLNTEAFF. The chain recombines TRBV20-1 with TRBJ1-1, with D possibly being TRBD1 (6 bases). Trimming shortened V by 3 bases and J by 0 bases, and 17 bases separated the two germline ends. The germline CDR1 and CDR2 sequences are DFQATT and SNEGSKA (reference sequence). CDR3 length equals 16 residues.

This clonotype occurred a few times. This chain connects TRBV19 to TRBJ2-5; possible D gene TRBD2, 5 bases. Germline values: CDR1 LNHDA, CDR2 SQIVND (reference sequence). The CDR3 contains 14 residues. Trimming took off 5 bases at V and 5 bases at J, with 15 bases between the two ends. CDR3: CASSPQLRAETQYF. CDR3 bases: TGTGCCAGTAGTCCCCAATTGAGGGCGGAGACCCAGTACTTC.

This clonotype came up many times. The J gene is TRBJ2-3, the V gene TRBV7-9; no firm D call. Germline loops: CDR1 SEHNR, CDR2 FQNEAQ (reference sequence). The CDR3 sequence is 13 residues long. Deletions cut 5 bases from V and 6 bases from J, with 12 bases between. CDR3 coding DNA: TGTGCCAGCAGCGCCTCCGTCCAGGATACGCAGTATTTT. Its protein product is CASSASVQDTQYF.

This clonotype was detected ten times or more. This rearrangement joins TRBV20-1 to TRBJ2-3, with 10 bases fitting TRBD2. Trimming cost V 0 bases and J 0 bases; bases outside gene matches: 15. Germline lookup yields CDR1 DFQATT and CDR2 SNEGSKA (reference sequence). The CDR3 has 20 residues. CDR3 in amino acids: CSARDRSSGRHFISTDTQYF. The CDR3 DNA follows: TGCAGTGCTAGAGATCGGTCTAGCGGGAGACATTTTATTAGCACAGATACGCAGTATTTT.

This clonotype was seen ten or more times. The rearrangement joins TRBV5-1 to TRBJ1-1; D is unresolved. Germline V gene sequence: CDR1 SGHRS, CDR2 YFSETQ. The CDR3 has 13 amino acids. V was shortened by 5 bases and J by 1 base, with 9 bases between the two germline ends. CDR3 DNA: TGCGCCAGCAGTTGGCAACGGAACACTGAAGCTTTCTTT. Translating it yields CASSWQRNTEAFF. Combining the CDR3 with reference TRBV5-1 and TRBJ1-1 gives the whole variable domain KAGVTQTPRYLIKTRGQQVTLSCSPISGHRSVSWYQQTPGQGLQFLFEYFSETQRNKGNFPGRFSGRQFSNSRSEMNVSTLELGDSALYLCASSWQRNTEAFFGQGTRLTVV.

This chain links TRBV9 with TRBJ1-2; D unresolved. The germline V gene encodes CDR1 SGDLS and CDR2 YYNGEE. V was trimmed by 0 bases and J by 6 bases, leaving 15 bases between them. This CDR3 region has 15 residues. CDR3 in amino acids: CASSVAVTNLNGYTF. As DNA, the CDR3 is TGTGCCAGCAGCGTAGCGGTTACAAACTTAAATGGCTACACCTTC.

This clonotype was seen just once. The chain has TRBV5-4 and TRBJ1-2; 8 bases fit TRBD1. The CDR3 is 13 residues long. J was trimmed by 5 bases and V by 5 bases; bases with no gene match: 5. Germline lookup yields CDR1 SGHNT and CDR2 YYREEE (reference sequence). This CDR3 is CASSQDREYGYTF. CDR3 DNA sequence: TGTGCCAGCAGTCAGGACAGGGAGTATGGCTACACCTTC.

This clonotype has a count of ten or more. The J gene is TRBJ2-3, the V gene TRBV5-1; the D is unclear. V was trimmed by 3 bases and J by 0 bases, leaving 11 bases between them. CDR1 is SGHRS, CDR2 YFSETQ, per germline. The CDR3 has 15 amino acids. The CDR3 loop reads CASSSSRSSTDTQYF. As DNA, the CDR3 is TGCGCCAGCAGCTCGTCAAGGTCTAGCACAGATACGCAGTATTTT.